A selection of T cell receptor beta chains follows, all from one sample in a study of blood T cell repertoires in COVID-19. Data came from immunoSEQ multiplex PCR; TCRdb stores just in-frame clones and leaves some out. The sample comprises 88,000 or so clones, approximately 86% of which are singletons, and under 8.5% rests with the top ten. Sequenced: peripheral blood. These receptors came from a man aged 55 to 70 with acute or convalescent COVID-19. Each CDR3 is given with its conserved first and last residue. D genes are given only for firm matches. Some rows mark clone size as missing; the rest say once, few, many or name a class of expanded clone.

j_call: TRBJ1-1; d_call: TRBD1; clone_size: .; v_call: TRBV19; cdr3_nt: TGTGCCAGTAGCCCGGGACAGCCGAACACTGAAGCTTTCTTT; cdr3_aa: CASSPGQPNTEAFF
j_call: TRBJ1-2; d_call: .; clone_size: .; v_call: TRBV19; cdr3_nt: TGTGCCAGTAATCGGGGTCAGAAATATGGCTACACCTTC; cdr3_aa: CASNRGQKYGYTF
j_call: TRBJ2-7; d_call: .; clone_size: .; v_call: TRBV27; cdr3_nt: TGTGCCAGCAGCGACACCCCGGCCTACGAGCAGTACTTC; cdr3_aa: CASSDTPAYEQYF
j_call: TRBJ1-1; d_call: .; clone_size: few; v_call: TRBV18; cdr3_nt: TGTGCCAGCTCAGCACTCACTTCTAAGGGGTACACGAACACTGAAGCTTTCTTT; cdr3_aa: CASSALTSKGYTNTEAFF
j_call: TRBJ1-1; d_call: .; clone_size: .; v_call: TRBV7-2; cdr3_nt: TGTGCCAGCAGCTTACAGGGGACGAACACTGAAGCTTTCTTT; cdr3_aa: CASSLQGTNTEAFF
j_call: TRBJ1-1; d_call: TRBD1; clone_size: .; v_call: TRBV18; cdr3_nt: TGTGCCAGCTCACACAGGGGAATGGCGGCTTTCTTT; cdr3_aa: CASSHRGMAAFF
j_call: TRBJ2-7; d_call: .; clone_size: .; v_call: TRBV19; cdr3_nt: TGTGCCAGTAGTATAGATCTGAGGAGCTCCTACGAGCAGTACTTC; cdr3_aa: CASSIDLRSSYEQYF
j_call: TRBJ1-2; d_call: .; clone_size: .; v_call: TRBV6-5; cdr3_nt: TGTGCCAGCAGTACCCGACCAGGACAGATCTATGGCTACACCTTC; cdr3_aa: CASSTRPGQIYGYTF
j_call: TRBJ1-2; d_call: TRBD1; clone_size: .; v_call: TRBV5-1; cdr3_nt: TGCGCCAGCAGCTTGGAAGGGACAGGGACCTATGGCTACACCTTC; cdr3_aa: CASSLEGTGTYGYTF
j_call: TRBJ2-7; d_call: .; clone_size: .; v_call: TRBV6-5; cdr3_nt: TGTGCCAGCAGTTCAGGCGGTCAGGGGTTGTACGAGCAGTACTTC; cdr3_aa: CASSSGGQGLYEQYF
j_call: TRBJ1-5; d_call: .; clone_size: .; v_call: TRBV12-5; cdr3_nt: TGTGCTAGTGCCCAAGGCGGGACCCTAAGGGGCAATCAGCCCCAGCATTTT; cdr3_aa: CASAQGGTLRGNQPQHF
j_call: TRBJ2-5; d_call: .; clone_size: .; v_call: TRBV7-2; cdr3_nt: TGTGCCAGCAGCTTACAGACAGGCCAAGAGACCCAGTACTTC; cdr3_aa: CASSLQTGQETQYF
j_call: TRBJ1-4; d_call: .; clone_size: .; v_call: TRBV4-1; cdr3_nt: TGCGCCAGCAGCCATGGCGGGCCACAAAAAGAAAAACTGTTTTTT; cdr3_aa: CASSHGGPQKEKLFF
j_call: TRBJ2-7; d_call: .; clone_size: .; v_call: TRBV2; cdr3_nt: TGTGCCAGTAGAGCTGGGCAGGCGCGATACGAGCAGTACTTC; cdr3_aa: CASRAGQARYEQYF
j_call: TRBJ2-2; d_call: TRBD1; clone_size: few; v_call: TRBV5-4; cdr3_nt: TGTGCCAGCAGCTTGGGTTCGGACAGGGTTGCGGGGGAGCTGTTTTTT; cdr3_aa: CASSLGSDRVAGELFF
j_call: TRBJ1-1; d_call: TRBD1; clone_size: .; v_call: TRBV18; cdr3_nt: TGTGCCAGCTCACCCCGTCCCGGGACAGGGATTGAAGCTTTCTTT; cdr3_aa: CASSPRPGTGIEAFF
j_call: TRBJ1-3; d_call: TRBD1; clone_size: .; v_call: TRBV19; cdr3_nt: TGTGCCAGTAGTGCGAACCTCGGGACAGGGCCTGGAAACACCATATATTTT; cdr3_aa: CASSANLGTGPGNTIYF
j_call: TRBJ2-7; d_call: TRBD2; clone_size: .; v_call: TRBV12-5; cdr3_nt: TGTGCTAGTGCCGGAAGCGGGAGGGGTACCTACGAGCAGTACTTC; cdr3_aa: CASAGSGRGTYEQYF
j_call: TRBJ1-3; d_call: .; clone_size: once; v_call: TRBV6-5; cdr3_nt: TGTGCCAGCAGGCGGCGGGAGGCAGCTGGAAACACCATATATTTT; cdr3_aa: CASRRREAAGNTIYF
j_call: TRBJ2-7; d_call: .; clone_size: .; v_call: TRBV5-6; cdr3_nt: TGTGCCAGCAGCTTCACTACACTCTCCTACGAGCAGTACTTC; cdr3_aa: CASSFTTLSYEQYF
j_call: TRBJ2-7; d_call: TRBD1; clone_size: .; v_call: TRBV6-6; cdr3_nt: TGTGCCAGCCGTCTGGGACAGGTGGGCTACGAGCAGTACTTC; cdr3_aa: CASRLGQVGYEQYF
j_call: TRBJ2-3; d_call: .; clone_size: once; v_call: TRBV7-2; cdr3_nt: TGTGCCAGCAGCTTAGGACTAGTGGGCACAGATACGCAGTATTTT; cdr3_aa: CASSLGLVGTDTQYF
j_call: TRBJ2-1; d_call: TRBD1; clone_size: .; v_call: TRBV5-1; cdr3_nt: TGCGCCAGCAGCTTAACAGGGGATGAGCAGTTCTTC; cdr3_aa: CASSLTGDEQFF
j_call: TRBJ1-5; d_call: TRBD1; clone_size: .; v_call: TRBV3-1/TRBV3-2; cdr3_nt: TGTGCCAGCAGCCGGGGACAGGGTGGGAATCAGCCCCAGCATTTT; cdr3_aa: CASSRGQGGNQPQHF
j_call: TRBJ2-2; d_call: .; clone_size: .; v_call: TRBV9; cdr3_nt: TGTGCCAGCAGCTTCCGACAGCACCCCAACACCGGGGAGCTGTTTTTT; cdr3_aa: CASSFRQHPNTGELFF
j_call: TRBJ2-7; d_call: TRBD1; clone_size: .; v_call: TRBV30; cdr3_nt: TGTGCCTGGACAATAATAGGGGGCAGAAAAGGCTACGAGCAGTACTTC; cdr3_aa: CAWTIIGGRKGYEQYF
j_call: TRBJ2-1; d_call: TRBD2; clone_size: .; v_call: TRBV2; cdr3_nt: TGTGCCAGCAGGGTTGAGCGGGGGGGCTACAATGAGCAGTTCTTC; cdr3_aa: CASRVERGGYNEQFF
j_call: TRBJ1-5; d_call: TRBD1; clone_size: .; v_call: TRBV10-3; cdr3_nt: TGTGCCATCAGTGAGACAGGGGGGTGGAGTCAGCCCCAGCATTTT; cdr3_aa: CAISETGGWSQPQHF
j_call: TRBJ2-1; d_call: TRBD2; clone_size: .; v_call: TRBV3-1/TRBV3-2; cdr3_nt: TGTGCCAGCAGCCCCGGACTAGCGGGACCCTACAATGAGCAGTTCTTC; cdr3_aa: CASSPGLAGPYNEQFF
j_call: TRBJ1-3; d_call: .; clone_size: .; v_call: TRBV7-2; cdr3_nt: TGTGCCAGCAGCTTGGGGACATCGACAGGCAACACCATATATTTT; cdr3_aa: CASSLGTSTGNTIYF
j_call: TRBJ1-3; d_call: .; clone_size: .; v_call: TRBV7-8; cdr3_nt: TGTGCCAGCAGCGCCGAGCGGTTATCTGGAAACACCATATATTTT; cdr3_aa: CASSAERLSGNTIYF
j_call: TRBJ1-2; d_call: TRBD1; clone_size: .; v_call: TRBV6-5; cdr3_nt: TGTGCCAGCGTCGACAGGGGGGATGGCTACACCTTC; cdr3_aa: CASVDRGDGYTF
j_call: TRBJ1-2; d_call: TRBD1; clone_size: few; v_call: TRBV27; cdr3_nt: TGTGCCAGCAGTTTAGTACAGGGGGTAGGTGGCTACACCTTC; cdr3_aa: CASSLVQGVGGYTF
j_call: TRBJ2-1; d_call: TRBD1; clone_size: .; v_call: TRBV7-2; cdr3_nt: TGTGCCAGCAGCTCCCGTGGAGGGACAGGGGTTATAAATGAGCAGTTCTTC; cdr3_aa: CASSSRGGTGVINEQFF
j_call: TRBJ1-5; d_call: .; clone_size: .; v_call: TRBV19; cdr3_nt: TGTGCCAGTAGTCCGGGACATCCGACGGAGCCCCAGCATTTT; cdr3_aa: CASSPGHPTEPQHF
j_call: TRBJ1-6; d_call: .; clone_size: .; v_call: TRBV30; cdr3_nt: TGTGCCTGGAGTGAAGGACAGAATTCACCCCTCCACTTT; cdr3_aa: CAWSEGQNSPLHF
j_call: TRBJ1-2; d_call: TRBD1; clone_size: .; v_call: TRBV27; cdr3_nt: TGTGCCAGCAGTTTATCAGGACAGGGAAGCTATGGCTACACCTTC; cdr3_aa: CASSLSGQGSYGYTF
j_call: TRBJ1-1; d_call: .; clone_size: few; v_call: TRBV12-3/TRBV12-4; cdr3_nt: TGTGCCAGCAGTTTGAGCCTGACAGCAGAAGCTTTCTTT; cdr3_aa: CASSLSLTAEAFF
j_call: TRBJ2-1; d_call: .; clone_size: .; v_call: TRBV27; cdr3_nt: TGTGCCAGCAGTTCCAGGGCCGATGAGCAGTTCTTC; cdr3_aa: CASSSRADEQFF
j_call: TRBJ2-1; d_call: .; clone_size: once; v_call: TRBV6-4; cdr3_nt: TGTGCCAGCAGTGACTGGCTAGGGAGCGATGAGCAGTTCTTC; cdr3_aa: CASSDWLGSDEQFF